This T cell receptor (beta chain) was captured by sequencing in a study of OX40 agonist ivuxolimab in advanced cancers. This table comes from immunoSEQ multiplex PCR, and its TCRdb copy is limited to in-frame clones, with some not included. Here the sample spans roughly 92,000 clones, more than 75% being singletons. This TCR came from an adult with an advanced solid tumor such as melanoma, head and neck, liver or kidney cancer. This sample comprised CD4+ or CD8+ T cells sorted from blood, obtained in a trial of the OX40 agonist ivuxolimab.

CDR3 in amino acids: CASSATGLSTDTQYF. The CDR3 DNA follows: TGTGCCAGCAGCGCGACAGGGTTGAGCACAGATACGCAGTATTTT. This rearrangement joins TRBV9 to TRBJ2-3; 7 bases match TRBD1. The germline gives CDR1 SGDLS, CDR2 YYNGEE. This CDR3 has 15 residues. Unmatched junction bases numbered 4, after V lost 3 bases and J lost 0 bases.